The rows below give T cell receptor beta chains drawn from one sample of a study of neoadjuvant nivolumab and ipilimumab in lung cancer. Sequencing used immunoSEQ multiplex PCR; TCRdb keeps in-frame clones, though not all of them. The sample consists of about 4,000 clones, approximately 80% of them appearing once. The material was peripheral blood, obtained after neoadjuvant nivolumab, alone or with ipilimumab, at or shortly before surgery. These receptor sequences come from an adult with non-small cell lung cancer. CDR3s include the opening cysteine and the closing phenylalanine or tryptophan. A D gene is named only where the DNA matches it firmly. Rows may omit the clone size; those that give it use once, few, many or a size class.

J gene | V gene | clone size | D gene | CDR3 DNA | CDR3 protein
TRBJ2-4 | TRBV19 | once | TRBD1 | TGTGCCAGTAGCCGCGGACAGGGTTCCAGAAACATTCAGTACTTC | CASSRGQGSRNIQYF
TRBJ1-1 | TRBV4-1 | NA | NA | TGCGCCAGCAGCCAAGATCAGTACGGCAGCAACACTGAAGCTTTCTTT | CASSQDQYGSNTEAFF
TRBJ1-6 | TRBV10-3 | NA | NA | TGTGCCATCAGTGAGTCGGGGGCCCCGTTCTATAATTCACCCCTCCACTTT | CAISESGAPFYNSPLHF
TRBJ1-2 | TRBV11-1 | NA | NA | TGTGCCAGCAGCTTAGAACTCACCGAGGACGGCTACACCTTC | CASSLELTEDGYTF
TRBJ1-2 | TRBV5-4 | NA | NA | TGTGCCAGCAGCCCCCCAGACTCAGGCTACACCTTC | CASSPPDSGYTF
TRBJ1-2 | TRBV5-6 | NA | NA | TGTGCCAGCAGCAAAAGGGTTTTCGGCTACACCTTC | CASSKRVFGYTF
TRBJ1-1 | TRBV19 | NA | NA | TGTGCCAGTAGTATCACCGGTGTACGGAACACTGAAGCTTTCTTT | CASSITGVRNTEAFF
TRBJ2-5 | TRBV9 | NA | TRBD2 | TGTGCCAGCAGCGTAGACGGGACTAGCGGGTCGGGGGGTGAGACCCAGTACTTC | CASSVDGTSGSGGETQYF
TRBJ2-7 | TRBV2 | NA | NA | TGTGCCAGCAGTGAAGGGACTAACGAGCAGTACTTC | CASSEGTNEQYF
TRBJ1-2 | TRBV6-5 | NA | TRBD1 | TGTGCCAGCCGCCGGGACAGCCCTAACTATGGCTACACCTTC | CASRRDSPNYGYTF
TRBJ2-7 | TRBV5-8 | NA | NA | TGTGCCAGCAGCTTGGGCGGCAGGATCTACGAGCAGTACTTC | CASSLGGRIYEQYF
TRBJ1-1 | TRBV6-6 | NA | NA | TGTGCCAGCAATTTTAACACTGAAGCTTTCTTT | CASNFNTEAFF
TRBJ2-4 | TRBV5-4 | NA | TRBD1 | TGTGCCAGCAGCTCGGGACAGGGGGACAAAAGTCAGTACTTC | CASSSGQGDKSQYF
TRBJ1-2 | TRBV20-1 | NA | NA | TGCAGTGCTAGAAACGACTATGGCTACACCTTC | CSARNDYGYTF
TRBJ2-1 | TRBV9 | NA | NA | TGTGCCAGCAGCGGAACCTGGAGCTCCTACAATGAGCAGTTCTTC | CASSGTWSSYNEQFF
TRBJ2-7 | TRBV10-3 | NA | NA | TGTGCCGCCGGAACCGGAACCTACGAGCAGTACTTC | CAAGTGTYEQYF
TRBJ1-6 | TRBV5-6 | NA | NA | TGTGCCAGCAGCTTGAAGGGGGAGGATTCACCCCTCCACTTT | CASSLKGEDSPLHF
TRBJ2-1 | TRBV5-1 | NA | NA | TGCGCCAGCAGCTCCGAAGGGTGGTTCTACAATGAGCAGTTCTTC | CASSSEGWFYNEQFF
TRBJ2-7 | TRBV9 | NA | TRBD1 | TGTGCCAGCAGCGCGCGGACAGGGACCTACTACGAGCAGTACTTC | CASSARTGTYYEQYF
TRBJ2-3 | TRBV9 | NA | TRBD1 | TGTGCCAGCAGCATCCCGACAGGGTGGTCGTACCCGTTAAATATTTTATTT | CASSIPTGWSYPLNILF
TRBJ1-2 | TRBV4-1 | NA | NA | TGCGCCAGCAGCCAATCAGGGACGGGGTATGGCTACACCTTC | CASSQSGTGYGYTF
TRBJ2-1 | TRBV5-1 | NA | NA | TGCGCCAGCAGCTTGGACGGACAAAACAGGAATGAGCAGTTCTTC | CASSLDGQNRNEQFF
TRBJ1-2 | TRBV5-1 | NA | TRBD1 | TGCGCCAGCCGCAACTCGATCGACAGGGTTAGTGGCTACACCTTC | CASRNSIDRVSGYTF
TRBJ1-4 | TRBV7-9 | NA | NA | TGTGCCAGCAGTATCGGTACGGGGGAGGCTAATGAAAAACTGTTTTTT | CASSIGTGEANEKLFF
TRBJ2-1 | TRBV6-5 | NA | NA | TGTGCCAGCAGTAAGCGGAGCTCCTACAATGAGCAGTTCTTC | CASSKRSSYNEQFF
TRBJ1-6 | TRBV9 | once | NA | TGTGCCAGCAGCGCGGTCGGGGGCTCACCCCTCCACTTT | CASSAVGGSPLHF
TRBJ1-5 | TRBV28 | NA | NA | TGTGCCAGCACCTCAACCTGGGTCCAGGGGAAGAGCAATCAGCCCCAGCATTTT | CASTSTWVQGKSNQPQHF
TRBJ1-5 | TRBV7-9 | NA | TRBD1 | TGTGCCAGCAGCTTAGGGGGGACAGGGGATCAGCCCCAGCATTTT | CASSLGGTGDQPQHF
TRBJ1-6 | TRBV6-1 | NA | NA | TGTGCCAGCACCGGAGGGAGGGCCTATAATTCACCCCTCCACTTT | CASTGGRAYNSPLHF
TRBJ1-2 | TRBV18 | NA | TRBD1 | TGTGCCAGCTCACCGGGGACAGGGTCTGGCTACACCTTC | CASSPGTGSGYTF
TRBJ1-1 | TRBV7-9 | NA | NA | TGTGCCAGCAGCTTAGGCTGGGAATCTGGTGAAGCTTTCTTT | CASSLGWESGEAFF
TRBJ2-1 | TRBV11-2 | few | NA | TGTGCCAGCAGCTTAATCCTAGGCATTGAGCAGTTCTTC | CASSLILGIEQFF
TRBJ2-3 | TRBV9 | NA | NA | TGTGCCAGCAGCGTAGTAGCCAGCGGACTCACAGATACGCAGTATTTT | CASSVVASGLTDTQYF
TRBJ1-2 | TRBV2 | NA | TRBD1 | TGTGCCAGCAGACTCGGGGGACAGGGTTCTTATGGCTACACCTTC | CASRLGGQGSYGYTF
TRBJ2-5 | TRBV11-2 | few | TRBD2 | TGTGCCAGCAGCACGCGACTAGCGGGGAGCCAAGAGACCCAGTACTTC | CASSTRLAGSQETQYF
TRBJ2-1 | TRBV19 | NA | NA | TGTGCCACAGGCCTCGGCGGCAATGAGCAGTTCTTC | CATGLGGNEQFF
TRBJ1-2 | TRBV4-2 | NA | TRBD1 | TGTGCCAGCAGCCAACCGGACAGGCCAGGGATGGGCTACACCTTC | CASSQPDRPGMGYTF
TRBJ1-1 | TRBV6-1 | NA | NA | TGTGCCAGCACTGCGGGAACTGAAGCTTTCTTT | CASTAGTEAFF
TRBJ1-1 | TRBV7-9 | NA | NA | TGTGCCAGCAGCCCCCGGGCGCAGAACACTGAAGCTTTCTTT | CASSPRAQNTEAFF
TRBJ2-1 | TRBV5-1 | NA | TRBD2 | TGCGCCACCAGCCCTGGGCGGGGGGGCAGGGATGAGCAGTTCTTC | CATSPGRGGRDEQFF